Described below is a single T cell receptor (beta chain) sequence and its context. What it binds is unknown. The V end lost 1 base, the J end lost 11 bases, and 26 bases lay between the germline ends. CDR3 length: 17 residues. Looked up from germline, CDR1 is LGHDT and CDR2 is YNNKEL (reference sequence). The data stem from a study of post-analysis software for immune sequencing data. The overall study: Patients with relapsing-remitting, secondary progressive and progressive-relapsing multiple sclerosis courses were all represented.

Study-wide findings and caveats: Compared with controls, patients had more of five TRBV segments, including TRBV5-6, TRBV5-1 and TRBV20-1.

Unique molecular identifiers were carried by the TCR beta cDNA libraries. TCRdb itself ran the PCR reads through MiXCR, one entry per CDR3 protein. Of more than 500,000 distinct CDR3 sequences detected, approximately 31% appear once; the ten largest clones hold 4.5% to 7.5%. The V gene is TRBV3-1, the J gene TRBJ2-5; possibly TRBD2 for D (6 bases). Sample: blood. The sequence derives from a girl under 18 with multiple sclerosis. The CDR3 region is CASSQGITVLEPGEQYF. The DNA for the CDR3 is TGTGCCAGCAGCCAAGGAATAACAGTGTTGGAGCCGGGGGAGCAGTACTTC.